This T cell receptor (beta chain) was identified in a study of blood T cell repertoires in COVID-19. From germline, CDR1 is LNHDA and CDR2 SQIVND (reference sequence). J was trimmed by 2 bases and V by 7 bases; bases with no gene match: 10. The CDR3 contains 15 residues. Original methodology: It was from reference gene primer amplification that nucleated cell counts were estimated. Here immunoSEQ multiplex PCR was the method, and the copy in TCRdb shows in-frame clones only, minus some. V, J and clone size were drawn from that table, and D and trimming were deduced from the DNA. Altogether 90,000 to 130,000 clones are present, 82% being singletons, with the ten largest covering under 8%.

The sample taken for sequencing was peripheral blood. The chain couples TRBV19 to TRBJ1-2, with 7 positions matching TRBD1. The clonotype originates from a man between 65 and 85 years old with acute or convalescent COVID-19. The CDR3 protein is CASTSAGQWNYGYTF. The CDR3 bases are TGTGCCAGTACATCTGCGGGACAGTGGAACTATGGCTACACCTTC.